What follows are 9 T cell receptor beta chains derived from one specimen sequenced in a study of blood T cell repertoires in COVID-19. TCRdb keeps only in-frame clones here, not all; method: immunoSEQ multiplex PCR. The profile shows under 300,000 clones, approximately 80% of them singletons. Sequencing was performed on peripheral blood. These TCRs come from a man aged 25 to 45 who had recovered from COVID-19.

The chain couples TRBV3-1 (or the pseudogene TRBV3-2) to TRBJ1-1; 11 bases fit TRBD1. J gave up 5 bases and V 2 bases, and 4 bases lay outside the gene matches. CDR1 is LGHDT and CDR2 is YNNKEL in the germline V gene (reference sequence). The CDR3 consists of 15 residues. CDR3 sequence: CASSQRTGGVTEAFF. The CDR3 region has the DNA TGTGCCAGCAGCCAAAGGACAGGGGGCGTAACTGAAGCTTTCTTT.

The chain employs TRBV12-3 or TRBV12-4 and TRBJ1-1; D gene uncertain. V lost 5 bases and J 7 bases, leaving 14 bases between the germline ends. This CDR3 has 13 residues. The CDR3 loop reads CASSMGGGREAFF. Written as DNA, the CDR3 is TGTGCCAGCAGTATGGGTGGAGGGCGTGAAGCTTTCTTT.

The chain recombines TRBV5-1 with TRBJ1-4, with D perhaps TRBD1 (5 bases). CDR1 and CDR2 from the germline V gene are SGHRS and YFSETQ. CDR3 size: 15 residues. With 0 bases removed from V and 6 bases from J, the gap between germline ends came to 12 bases. DNA of the CDR3: TGCGCCAGCAGCTTGGAAGGGGTGGATGATGAAAAACTGTTTTTT. Encoded protein: CASSLEGVDDEKLFF.

This CDR3 reads CASRTGDVGNTIYF. CDR3 DNA sequence: TGTGCCAGCAGGACAGGGGACGTTGGAAACACCATATATTTT. This chain connects TRBV6-5 to TRBJ1-3; 8 nucleotides line up with TRBD1. The V gene end was trimmed by 6 bases and the J gene end by 3 bases; junction bases not matched to a gene: 4. This CDR3 is built from 14 residues. Germline V lookup: CDR1 MNHEY, CDR2 SVGAGI.

V and J are TRBV28 and TRBJ2-3; TRBD2 matches 12 bases. The CDR3 is 17 amino acids. Germline V gives CDR1 MDHEN, CDR2 SYDVKM. Losses at the gene ends were 1 base for V and 2 bases for J; bases not matched to a gene: 4. The CDR3 spells CASSLSGLAGYTDTQYF. CDR3 nucleotide sequence: TGTGCCAGCAGTTTATCAGGACTAGCGGGGTACACAGATACGCAGTATTTT.

The V gene is TRBV3-1 (or the pseudogene TRBV3-2), the J gene TRBJ2-7; D may be TRBD2 (5 bases). This CDR3 has 16 residues. The V gene lost 1 base and the J gene lost 2 bases, with 15 bases spanning the gap. From germline, CDR1 is LGHDT and CDR2 YNNKEL (reference sequence). The CDR3 nucleotides are TGTGCCAGCAGCCAAGTTTTCGGGGTACCCACCTACGAGCAGTACTTC. Protein sequence: CASSQVFGVPTYEQYF.

This clone was detected once. This chain uses TRBV19 with TRBJ1-5; D uncertain. V was pared by 1 base and J by 4 bases, with 8 bases between. The CDR3 contains 14 residues. From germline, CDR1 is LNHDA and CDR2 SQIVND (reference sequence). CDR3 DNA sequence: TGTGCCAGTAGTATAGTTCCCCGGAATCAGCCCCAGCATTTT. It yields the protein CASSIVPRNQPQHF.

This clone was detected once. The rearrangement joins TRBV28 to TRBJ2-7; the D is unclear. CDR3 size: 13 residues. Germline V gene data show CDR1 as MDHEN and CDR2 as SYDVKM. V lost 5 bases and J lost 5, with 13 bases in between. CDR3 region: CASSPPGVHEQYV. Written as DNA, the CDR3 is TGTGCCAGCAGTCCTCCGGGTGTTCACGAGCAGTACGTC.

The rearrangement uses TRBV7-9 and TRBJ1-6, with unresolved D. The CDR3 covers 12 residues. Germline lookup yields CDR1 SEHNR and CDR2 FQNEAQ (reference sequence). V lost 5 bases and J lost 11, with 10 bases in between. This chain's CDR3 is CASSPGVAPLHF. DNA for the CDR3: TGTGCCAGCAGCCCCGGGGTAGCACCCCTCCACTTT.